The clone carrying this T cell receptor (beta chain) was picked up a small number of times. Its antigen is not known. The data belong to a study of T-cell memory formation after mild COVID-19. Study results and limitations: Within pre-infection memory, some responding clones were found, suggesting cross-reactive memory joined.

Trimming pared 0 bases from V and 2 bases from J, leaving 11 bases between. The CDR3 loop spans 16 amino acids. Germline CDR1 MNHEY, CDR2 SMNVEV (reference sequence). TCRdb ran MiXCR on the 5' RACE reads and lists one entry per CDR3 protein. The sample lists hundreds of thousands of distinct CDR3 sequences, 15% to 20% seen once, with approximately 13% in the top ten. Sample: PBMCs or a T cell subset sorted from them (not recorded which). The chain uses TRBV27 and TRBJ2-1; D perhaps matches TRBD1 (6 bases). The sequence came from an adult woman who had mild COVID-19 (a few samples of this study predate the infection). Cell type and time point are not known. DNA for the CDR3: TGTGCCAGCAGTTTATCAGGGCAGGGGCCCTACAATGAGCAGTTCTTC. It is translated as CASSLSGQGPYNEQFF.